The T cell receptor beta chain under discussion was sequenced for a study of radiotherapy plus CTLA-4 blockade in lung cancer. Data came from immunoSEQ multiplex PCR; TCRdb stores just in-frame clones and leaves some out. Of roughly 50,000 clones listed, roughly 86% are singletons. V was clipped by 4 bases and J by 1 base, with 16 bases between them. CDR1 MNHNS and CDR2 SASEGT come from the germline V gene. CDR3 length: 16 residues. V gene TRBV6-1 combines with J gene TRBJ1-1, with D possibly being TRBD1 (5 bases). This sequence originates from a human donor with non-small cell lung cancer whose response to radiotherapy plus ipilimumab could not be evaluated. The sample here was peripheral blood, taken from a patient treated with radiotherapy plus ipilimumab. Written as DNA, the CDR3 is TGTGCCAGCAGTGGGGGGGTCCTCCTAGGGAACACTGAAGCTTTCTTT. Residues: CASSGGVLLGNTEAFF.